This T cell receptor (beta chain) originates from a study of CD8+ T cells in alopecia areata. Study context: Skin grafts from roughly 6-12-month-old C3H/HeJ donors with spontaneous alopecia were placed on approximately 7-10-week-old female C3H/HeJ mice. Study conclusions and caveats: Sequencing of scalp samples also includes resident alphabeta T cells from normal skin. It was lesional scalp, especially alopecia totalis/universalis, that showed higher clonality than normal scalp.

Markers including CD4, CD8alpha, NKG2D and NKG2ACE guided sorting of pooled cutaneous lymph node cells. Sequencing templates came from extracted RNA that was reverse transcribed into cDNA. Some clones are missing from TCRdb's copy, which holds only in-frame ones; the method was immunoSEQ multiplex PCR. The sample is made up of more than 1,500 clones, none counted only once. This clone is deemed medium-sized (0.01 to 0.1%). Its antigen is unknown. Gene names denote mouse genes. Sequencing was performed on CD8+ T cells sorted from a lymph node. This receptor was obtained from a C3H/HeJ mouse with alopecia areata. MHC haplotype of the strain: H2-k.

The CDR3 sequence: CASSWTGGDSDYTF. The covered CDR3 bases are TGTGCCAGCAGTTGGACAGGGGGCGACTCC. The rearrangement links TRBV19 to TRBJ1-2; 11 bases match TRBD1. The CDR3 end falls 4 residues outside the read, so it is completed with the germline J gene. Germline loops: CDR1 FNHDT, CDR2 SITEND (reference sequence). The CDR3 is made up of 14 amino acids. The J segment lost 3 bases and the V segment lost 4 bases, leaving 2 bases of the junction unmatched.